A selection of T cell receptor beta chains follows, all from one sample in a study of T-cell reconstitution after alpha-beta-depleted transplantation in children. TCRdb independently ran MiXCR on the PCR reads; one entry per CDR3 protein. The table records 350,000 to 400,000 distinct CDR3 sequences, roughly 21% of them present only once. The specimen comprised PBMCs from the stem cell graft donor, sampled from the stem cell graft. All receptors come from a human donor who donated a stem cell graft to a child with acute myeloid leukemia. Each CDR3 is given with its conserved first and last residue. The order of the fields is J gene, clone size, V gene, CDR3 protein. The size field is filled for only some rows; it gives once, few, many or a size class.

TRBJ2-7,few,TRBV12-3/TRBV12-4,CAVGRTVYEQYF
TRBJ2-7,many,TRBV29-1,CSVGTDYEQYF
TRBJ1-1,-,TRBV5-1,CASSLGGVDTEAFF
TRBJ1-5,-,TRBV6-5,CASSYSTINNQPQHF
TRBJ1-1,-,TRBV15,CATSRASGAPTEAFF
TRBJ1-2,-,TRBV10-3,CATIRAGQSLGGYTF
TRBJ1-2,many,TRBV12-3/TRBV12-4,CASSLRDRFYGYTF
TRBJ2-5,few,TRBV9,CASSVGTVEETQYF
TRBJ2-7,few,TRBV6-1,CASSAGGDPPDVQYF
TRBJ2-7,few,TRBV20-1,CSARVLSGSGEQYF
TRBJ2-7,few,TRBV7-6,CASSLAGGFSYEQYF
TRBJ2-2,few,TRBV18,CASSPRPYSNTGELFF
TRBJ1-1,many,TRBV6-2/TRBV6-3,CASTQRAEAAEAFF
TRBJ2-3,-,TRBV5-1,CASCRREGSDTQYF
TRBJ1-1,many,TRBV12-3/TRBV12-4,CASSQTGEGDTEAFF
TRBJ2-1,-,TRBV15,CATRPLAGNEQFF
TRBJ2-7,-,TRBV27,CASSLSVLGEQYF
TRBJ2-1,few,TRBV20-1,CSAGPGGSAYNEQFF
TRBJ2-5,many,TRBV4-2,CASDQETQYF
TRBJ1-1,many,TRBV28,CASRDDDEAFF
TRBJ1-3,many,TRBV10-3,CAISQKGDGGNTIYF
TRBJ2-7,few,TRBV12-3/TRBV12-4,CASSFEGWEQYF
TRBJ2-7,-,TRBV28,CASSLTVPSYEQYF
TRBJ2-5,-,TRBV3-1,CASSPNTGETQYF
TRBJ2-7,-,TRBV6-6,CASSTGFNEQYF
TRBJ1-1,-,TRBV20-1,CSARTGGVNTEAFF
TRBJ1-1,-,TRBV12-3/TRBV12-4,CASSSSGNTEAFF
TRBJ2-2,-,TRBV6-5,CASSRGGAPGELFF
TRBJ2-5,many,TRBV6-1,CASSQGRRETQYF
TRBJ2-1,-,TRBV7-2,CASSFSASTYNEQFF
TRBJ2-3,few,TRBV5-1,CASSLYVGQLQYF
TRBJ2-1,-,TRBV2,CATSTSAKYNEQFF
TRBJ2-2,few,TRBV27,CASSFFFGQNTGELFF
TRBJ2-1,-,TRBV20-1,CSANGRSSYNEQFF
TRBJ2-1,few,TRBV12-3/TRBV12-4,CASSFSGLGFVSYNEQFF